The entry below describes one T cell receptor beta chain. The entry originates in a study of blood T cell repertoires in COVID-19. On the study more broadly: Acute-phase and convalescent COVID-19 samples originated in the United States, Italy and Spain. T cells, B-cell-depleted T cells, or PBMCs provided the cDNA or gDNA that served as material.

Methods used by the authors: Reference gene primer amplification yielded estimated nucleated cell counts. Generated by immunoSEQ multiplex PCR, the TCRdb table keeps only in-frame clones and is missing some. V, J and clone size are those of that table, while D and trimming were read from the DNA. The table records 25,000 to 30,000 clones, more than 60% of them present only once. Sequenced: peripheral blood. The receptor was isolated from a woman in her 70s with active or convalescent COVID-19.

In DNA, the CDR3 is TGCGCCAGCGGGGAGATGACAGGTCGGAGCTCCTATAATTCACCCCTCCACTTT. This sequence encodes CASGEMTGRSSYNSPLHF. V and J are TRBV4-1 and TRBJ1-6; the D gene is possibly TRBD1 (6 bases). V lost 8 bases, J lost 0 bases, and 20 bases lay in between. Per germline, CDR1 MGHRA and CDR2 YSYEKL. The CDR3 has 18 residues.